The clone carrying this T cell receptor (beta chain) has just a few counts. The antigen is undetermined. The same CDR3 is also encoded by other DNA sequences in this sample. Sequenced material consisted of expressed TCRB transcripts (all of the isolated RNA was reverse transcribed). Clones were sequenced by immunoSEQ multiplex PCR, and TCRdb holds only the in-frame ones, with some missing. The repertoire has over 600,000 clones, roughly 12% of them found once; the top ten carry around 0.12%. The ends were cut back, 4 bases at V and 1 base at J, with 5 bases in the middle. The CDR3 has 11 amino acids. Germline assignment: CDR1 GTSNPN and CDR2 SVGIG (reference sequence). This record comes from a study of beta chain features in type 1 diabetes. Whole-study results and caveats: People with Type 1 diabetes carried modestly yet significantly shorter TCRB CDR3s in all four CD4+ subsets. Naive, central memory and Treg TCRB repertoires seemed to resemble each other more closely in patients than they did in healthy donors. Resolution of whether HLA type affects TCRB rearrangement was not achieved here.

Sequenced sample: naive CD4+ T cells from blood. The V gene is TRBV30, the J gene TRBJ2-7; D is ambiguous. The TCR was taken from a man aged 25 to 40 with type 1 diabetes. The chain's CDR3 is CAWTGSYEQYF. CDR3 DNA: TGTGCCTGGACAGGATCCTACGAGCAGTACTTC.